This T cell receptor beta chain came from a study of cytomegalovirus exposure and HLA in healthy donors. Trimming at V came to 7 bases and at J to 9 bases, leaving 5 bases not matched to a gene. The length of the CDR3 is 13 residues. The germline gives CDR1 SNHLY, CDR2 FYNNEI. In the PCR, 60 Vbeta and 13 Jbeta primers were used. TCRdb's table, derived via immunoSEQ multiplex PCR, lists solely in-frame clones and lacks some. The ten top clones account for approximately 1.9%, within a sample of around 130,000 clones. This chain links TRBV2 with TRBJ1-6; TRBD1 aligns across 8 bases. Material for sequencing was PBMCs. The receptor's source is a woman aged 55-69 years in good health and CMV-seronegative. The CDR3 loop reads CASTDRGGSPLHF. The CDR3 bases are TGTGCCAGCACCGACAGGGGAGGTTCACCCCTCCACTTT.